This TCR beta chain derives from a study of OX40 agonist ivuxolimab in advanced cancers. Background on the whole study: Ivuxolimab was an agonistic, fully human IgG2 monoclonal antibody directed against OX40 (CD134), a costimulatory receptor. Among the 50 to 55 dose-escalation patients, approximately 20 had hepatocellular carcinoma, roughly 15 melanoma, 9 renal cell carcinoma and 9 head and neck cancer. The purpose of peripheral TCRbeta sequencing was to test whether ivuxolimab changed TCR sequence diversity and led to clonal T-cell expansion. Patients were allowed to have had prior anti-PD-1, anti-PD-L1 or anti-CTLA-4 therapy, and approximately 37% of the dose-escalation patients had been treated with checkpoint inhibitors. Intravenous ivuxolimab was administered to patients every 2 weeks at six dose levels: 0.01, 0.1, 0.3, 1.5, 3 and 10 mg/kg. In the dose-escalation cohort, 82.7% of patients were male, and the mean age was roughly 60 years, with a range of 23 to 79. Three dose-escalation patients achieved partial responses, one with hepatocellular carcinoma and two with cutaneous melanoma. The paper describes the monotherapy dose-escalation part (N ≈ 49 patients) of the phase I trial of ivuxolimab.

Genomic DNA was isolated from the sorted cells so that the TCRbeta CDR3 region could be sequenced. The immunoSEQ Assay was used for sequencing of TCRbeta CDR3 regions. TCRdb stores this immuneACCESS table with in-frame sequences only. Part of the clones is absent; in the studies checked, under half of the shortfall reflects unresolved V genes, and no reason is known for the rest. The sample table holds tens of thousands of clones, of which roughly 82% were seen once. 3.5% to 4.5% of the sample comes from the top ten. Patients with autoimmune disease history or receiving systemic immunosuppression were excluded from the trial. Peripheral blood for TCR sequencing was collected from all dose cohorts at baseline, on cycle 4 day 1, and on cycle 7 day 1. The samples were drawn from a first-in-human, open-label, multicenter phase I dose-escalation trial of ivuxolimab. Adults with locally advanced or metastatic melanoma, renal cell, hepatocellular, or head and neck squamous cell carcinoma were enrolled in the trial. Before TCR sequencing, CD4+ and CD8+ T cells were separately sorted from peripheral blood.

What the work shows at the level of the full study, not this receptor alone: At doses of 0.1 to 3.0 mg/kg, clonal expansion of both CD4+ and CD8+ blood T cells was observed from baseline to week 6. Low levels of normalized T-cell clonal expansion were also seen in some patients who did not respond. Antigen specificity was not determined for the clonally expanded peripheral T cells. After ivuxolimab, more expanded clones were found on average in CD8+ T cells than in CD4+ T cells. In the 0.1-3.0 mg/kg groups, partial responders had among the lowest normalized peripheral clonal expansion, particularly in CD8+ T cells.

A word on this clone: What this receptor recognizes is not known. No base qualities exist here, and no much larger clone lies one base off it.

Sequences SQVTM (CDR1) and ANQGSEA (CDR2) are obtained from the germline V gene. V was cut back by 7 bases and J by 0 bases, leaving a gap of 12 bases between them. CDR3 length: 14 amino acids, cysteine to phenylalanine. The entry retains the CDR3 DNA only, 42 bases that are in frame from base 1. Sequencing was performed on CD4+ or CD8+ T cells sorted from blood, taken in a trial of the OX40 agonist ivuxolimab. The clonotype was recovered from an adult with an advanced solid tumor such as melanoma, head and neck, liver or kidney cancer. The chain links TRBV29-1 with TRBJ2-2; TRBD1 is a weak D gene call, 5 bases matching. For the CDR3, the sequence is CSGLTDPNTGELFF. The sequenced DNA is TGCAGCGGTCTGACAGACCCGAACACCGGGGAGCTGTTTTTT.